Listed below are T cell receptor beta chains from one sample, sequenced in a study of long-term antiretroviral therapy in people with HIV. Clones were sequenced by immunoSEQ multiplex PCR, and TCRdb holds only the in-frame ones, with some missing. The sample yields around 39,000 clones, roughly 80% seen once. This sample comprised unsorted PBMCs, obtained 1 year after starting antiretroviral therapy. The receptors derive from a man younger than 35 with HIV. Each CDR3 is given with its conserved first and last residue. The order of the fields is J gene, clone size, V gene, D gene, CDR3 DNA, CDR3 protein. The D gene is left open where the match is weak. Size values are once, few and many counts, or a class for expanded clones, and some rows have none.

TRBJ2-1 | - | TRBV27 | - | TGTGCCAGCAGCCCCGGGCATAGCACTGAGCAGTTCTTC | CASSPGHSTEQFF
TRBJ2-1 | - | TRBV4-3 | TRBD2 | TGCGCCAGCAGCCAAGATGGGACTAGCGCGACCAATGAGCAGTTCTTC | CASSQDGTSATNEQFF
TRBJ1-1 | - | TRBV7-9 | TRBD1 | TGTGCCAGCAGCTCTTTTGGCCAGGGGGATACTGAAGCTTTCTTT | CASSSFGQGDTEAFF
TRBJ2-1 | - | TRBV19 | TRBD1 | TGTGCCAGTAGTATTGGACAGGACTACAATGAGCAGTTCTTC | CASSIGQDYNEQFF
TRBJ2-2 | - | TRBV19 | - | TGTGCCAGTAGTACCAGACTAGCGAACACCGGGGAGCTGTTTTTT | CASSTRLANTGELFF
TRBJ2-7 | - | TRBV10-1 | - | TGCGCCAGCAGTGAGTACAGGGACTACGAGCAGTACTTC | CASSEYRDYEQYF
TRBJ2-2 | - | TRBV18 | TRBD2 | TGTGCCAGCTCACCACGACCGGGACTAGCGGGTGACACGAACACCGGGGAGCTGTTTTTT | CASSPRPGLAGDTNTGELFF
TRBJ2-1 | - | TRBV5-8 | TRBD2 | TGTGCCAGCAGCTTGGGCTGGACTAGCGGGAGTGAGCAGTTCTTC | CASSLGWTSGSEQFF
TRBJ1-1 | - | TRBV7-2 | - | TGTGCCAGCAGCTTAGGTGGGACGCCGAACACTGAAGCTTTCTTT | CASSLGGTPNTEAFF
TRBJ2-7 | - | TRBV19 | TRBD1 | TGTGCCAGTATAGGGACAGAGACCTACGAGCAGTACTTC | CASIGTETYEQYF
TRBJ2-1 | - | TRBV2 | - | TGTGCCAGCGGGGACTCCCTCGGGGAGCAGTTCTTC | CASGDSLGEQFF
TRBJ2-5 | - | TRBV28 | - | TGTGCCAGCAGTTCGAGCCCCGGGGAGACCCAGTACTTC | CASSSSPGETQYF
TRBJ1-5 | few | TRBV6-1 | - | TGTGCCAGCAGTGGGGGACCCATCAATCAGCCCCAGCATTTT | CASSGGPINQPQHF
TRBJ2-7 | - | TRBV5-1 | - | TGCGCCAGCAGCTTGATGGACCCAACCTACGAGCAGTACTTC | CASSLMDPTYEQYF
TRBJ1-1 | - | TRBV5-1 | TRBD1 | TGCGCCAGCAGCACCGGACAGGGGATGGGTACACTGAAACCTTTCTTT | CASSTGQGMGTLKPFF
TRBJ1-5 | - | TRBV19 | TRBD1 | TGTGCCAGCCGCCCGACAGGGACTCAGCCCCAGCATTTT | CASRPTGTQPQHF
TRBJ1-2 | - | TRBV20-1 | TRBD1 | TGCAGTGCTAGAGATGGACAGGGAGGCACCTTC | CSARDGQGGTF
TRBJ1-3 | - | TRBV19 | TRBD1 | TGTGCCAGTAGTGGGGGTCCAGGGGGGTCCTCTGGAAACACCATATATTTT | CASSGGPGGSSGNTIYF
TRBJ2-7 | - | TRBV14 | - | TGTGCCAGCAGGGGCACGGAGACCTACGAGCAGTACTTC | CASRGTETYEQYF
TRBJ1-1 | - | TRBV27 | TRBD1 | TGTGCCAGCAGTTTAAACAGGGGTTTCACTGAAGCTTTCTTT | CASSLNRGFTEAFF